The entry below gives a single TCR beta chain sequence along with its context. What it binds is unknown. This sample stems from a study of shared clonotypes between healthy human individuals. Clones were sequenced by immunoSEQ multiplex PCR, and TCRdb holds only the in-frame ones, with some missing. The sample holds 2 million to 2.5 million clones, around 90% seen once. The junction had 6 bases not matched to a gene; V was cut back by 1 base and J by 14 bases. From germline, CDR1 is SEHNR and CDR2 FQNEAQ (reference sequence). The CDR3 spans 13 residues. General study results and limits: Generation probabilities of non-shared clonotypes were lower (relative to those shared by all four donors). Relative to memory subsets, naive subsets generally showed larger estimated richness. Donor clonotype sharing was expected to depend on sequencing depth.

This chain connects TRBV7-9 to TRBJ2-1; 9 nucleotides align to TRBD2. Source material: naive CD4+ T cells from PBMCs. Subset reported: CD45RA+ positively selected. The receptor was derived from a man between 18 and 29 years old in good health. Some clones in this sample may be carry-over from other donors' samples. The CDR3: CASSLESGLAEFF. CDR3 bases: TGTGCCAGCAGCTTAGAATCGGGACTAGCAGAGTTCTTC.